The entry that follows covers one T cell receptor beta chain sequence. Its antigen remains unidentified. One end of the junction does not line up with germline, which may come from a read error. The CDR3 holds 13 amino acids from the cysteine to the phenylalanine. Only the CDR3 DNA stays, 39 bases, in frame from base 1. From a lookup of the germline V gene, CDR1 and CDR2 are SGDLS and YYNGEE. The data are from a study of OX40 agonist ivuxolimab in advanced cancers. In terms of the full investigation: Ivuxolimab, which targeted the costimulatory receptor OX40 (CD134), was an agonistic, fully human IgG2 monoclonal antibody. Intravenous ivuxolimab was administered to patients every 2 weeks at six dose levels: 0.01, 0.1, 0.3, 1.5, 3 and 10 mg/kg. Of the approximately 50 patients in dose escalation, around 19 had hepatocellular carcinoma, approximately 15 had melanoma, 9 had renal cell carcinoma and 9 had head and neck cancer. In the dose-escalation cohort, 70% to 90% of patients were male, and the mean age was roughly 60 years with a range of 23 to 79. Prior anti-PD-1, anti-PD-L1 or anti-CTLA-4 therapy was permitted, and checkpoint inhibitors had been received by less than 45% of dose-escalation patients. Partial responses occurred in three dose-escalation patients, of whom one had hepatocellular carcinoma and two had cutaneous melanoma. The point of sequencing TCRbeta in the periphery was to test whether ivuxolimab changed TCR sequence diversity and drove clonal T-cell expansion. The paper reports the monotherapy dose-escalation portion (N of about 50 patients) of the phase I ivuxolimab trial.

Overall results and qualifications from the work: The antigen specificity of the clonally expanded peripheral T cells was not determined. In the 0.1-3.0 mg/kg groups, partial responders had among the lowest normalized peripheral clonal expansion, particularly in CD8+ T cells. At doses of 0.1 to 3.0 mg/kg, clonal expansion of both CD4+ and CD8+ T cells in blood was seen between baseline and week 6. On average, CD8+ T cells showed more expanded clones than CD4+ T cells after ivuxolimab. Low levels of normalized T-cell clonal expansion were also shown by some nonresponding patients.

For sequencing of the TCRbeta CDR3 region, genomic DNA was extracted from the sorted cells. The immunoSEQ Assay was used to sequence the TCRbeta CDR3 regions. Held by TCRdb, this immuneACCESS table contains in-frame sequences only and omits some clones. Under half of the omission traces to an unresolved V gene where checked; the cause of the rest is unknown. This sample has fewer than 35,000 clones in its table, and around nine tenths of those were observed once. In total, the top ten clones hold approximately 32% of the sample. The trial excluded patients who had a history of autoimmune disease or who were on systemic immunosuppression. Peripheral blood for TCR sequencing was collected from all dose cohorts at baseline, on cycle 4 day 1, and on cycle 7 day 1. Samples were obtained from an open-label, multicenter, first-in-human phase I dose-escalation trial of ivuxolimab. Adults with locally advanced or metastatic melanoma, renal cell carcinoma, hepatocellular carcinoma or head and neck squamous cell carcinoma were enrolled in the trial. Before TCR sequencing, CD4+ and CD8+ T cells were separately sorted from peripheral blood.

This sequence was found in an adult with an advanced solid tumor such as melanoma, head and neck, liver or kidney cancer. The starting material was CD4+ or CD8+ T cells sorted from blood, obtained in a trial of the OX40 agonist ivuxolimab. The receptor chain draws on TRBV9 and TRBJ2-2; 10 of the junction bases match TRBD1. The nucleotide sequence is given as TGTGCCAGCAGCATAAGTGGGGGACAGGGGCTTGTTTTT. Translated, it gives CASSISGGQGLVF.